A single sample is the source of the 32 T cell receptor beta chains below, sequenced in a study of shared clonotypes between healthy human individuals. Naive CD8 cells were CD45RO-negative, positively selected for CCR7, excluding terminally differentiated effector memory CD45RA+ cells. The protocol was immunoSEQ multiplex PCR, while the TCRdb copy is restricted to in-frame clones and leaves out a portion. Of 2 million to 2.5 million clones in the sample, approximately 94% were seen once. The specimen sequenced was naive CD8+ T cells from PBMCs. The receptor source for this set is a man between 18 and 35 years old in good health. Some clones in this sample may be carry-over from other donors' samples.

As concerns this clone: Other nucleotide sequences from this sample produce the same CDR3. This CDR3 reads CASSVGQGGYEQYF. The CDR3 DNA reads as TGTGCCAGCAGCGTGGGGCAGGGCGGGTACGAGCAGTACTTC. The chain links TRBV9 to TRBJ2-7, with D possibly being TRBD1 or TRBD2 (5 bases each). The CDR3 runs to 14 residues. V lost 2 bases and J 4 bases, leaving 13 bases between the germline ends. Per germline, CDR1 SGDLS and CDR2 YYNGEE.

The V gene is TRBV19, the J gene TRBJ2-7; perhaps TRBD2 as D (6 bases). The V end lost 5 bases, the J end lost 5 bases, and 13 bases lay between the germline ends. Germline CDR1 LNHDA, CDR2 SQIVND (reference sequence). The CDR3 totals 13 residues. In DNA form, the CDR3 reads TGTGCCAGTAGTCCCAGAAGACTAGACGAGCAGTACTTC. Translating it yields CASSPRRLDEQYF.

Turning to this clone: This sample includes further DNA sequences coding for the same CDR3. The chain has TRBV27 and TRBJ2-7, with TRBD1 matching 7 bases. V shed 3 bases and J 5 bases; nucleotides not matched to a gene: 1. This CDR3 region has 12 residues. Looked up from germline, CDR1 is MNHEY and CDR2 is SMNVEV (reference sequence). This CDR3 is CASSLTGNEQYF. In DNA form, the CDR3 reads TGTGCCAGCAGTTTGACAGGGAACGAGCAGTACTTC.

The chain has TRBV7-9 and TRBJ1-4, with D possibly matching TRBD1 (5 bases). Per the germline V gene, CDR1 is SEHNR and CDR2 is FQNEAQ (reference sequence). V was cut by 2 bases and J by 0 bases, with 13 bases left in between. The CDR3 has 17 amino acids. CDR3 in amino acids: CASSLYSGGATNEKLFF. The CDR3 region has the DNA TGTGCCAGCAGCTTATATTCCGGGGGAGCAACTAATGAAAAACTGTTTTTT.

The chain uses TRBV5-1 and TRBJ1-1; 7 bases map to TRBD1. J gave up 2 bases and V 4 bases, and 8 bases lay outside the gene matches. Germline-derived CDR1 and CDR2 are SGHRS and YFSETQ. The CDR3 is made up of 15 amino acids. The CDR3 DNA follows: TGCGCCAGCAGCATGCGACAGGGATCTAACACTGAAGCTTTCTTT. It is translated as CASSMRQGSNTEAFF.

The chain joins TRBV11-3 to TRBJ2-1; 12 bases align to TRBD2. This CDR3 contains 17 residues. The J segment lost 7 bases and the V segment lost 4 bases, leaving 11 bases of the junction unmatched. Germline loops: CDR1 SGHNT, CDR2 YENEEA. The CDR3 spells CASSSRTSGMPGNEQFF. As DNA, the CDR3 is TGTGCCAGCAGCTCCCGGACTAGCGGGATGCCAGGGAATGAGCAGTTCTTC. The complete variable domain, with remaining parts taken from reference TRBV11-3 and TRBJ2-1, reads EAGVVQSPRYKIIEKKQPVAFWCNPISGHNTLYWYLQNLGQGPELLIRYENEEAVDDSQLPKDRFSAERLKGVDSTLKIQPAELGDSAVYLCASSSRTSGMPGNEQFFGPGTRLTVL.

V is TRBV5-8 and J is TRBJ1-1; the D is unclear. The CDR3 length is 14 residues. The germline gives CDR1 SGHTS, CDR2 YDEGEE. V lost 0 bases and J lost 6, with 12 bases in between. The CDR3 protein is CASSLGIWVAEAFF. CDR3 bases: TGTGCCAGCAGCTTGGGGATATGGGTCGCTGAAGCTTTCTTT.

J is TRBJ2-3 and V is TRBV28; 12 bases map to TRBD2. The CDR3 is 16 residues long. Looked up from germline, CDR1 is MDHEN and CDR2 is SYDVKM. J gave up 1 base and V 4 bases, and 3 bases lay outside the gene matches. The CDR3, as DNA: TGTGCCAGCAGTTCTTGGACTAGCGGGGGCACAGATACGCAGTATTTT. Translated, it gives CASSSWTSGGTDTQYF.

V is TRBV5-1 and J is TRBJ2-7, with D possibly TRBD2 on 5 matching bases. This CDR3 region has 12 residues. V was pared by 5 bases and J by 3 bases, with 9 bases between. Germline V gene lookup returns CDR1 SGHRS and CDR2 YFSETQ. CDR3 protein: CASRGLNYEQYF. The CDR3 bases are TGCGCCAGCAGAGGACTTAACTACGAGCAGTACTTC. Looking up the rest from reference TRBV5-1 and TRBJ2-7 gives the full variable domain: KAGVTQTPRYLIKTRGQQVTLSCSPISGHRSVSWYQQTPGQGLQFLFEYFSETQRNKGNFPGRFSGRQFSNSRSEMNVSTLELGDSALYLCASRGLNYEQYFGPGTRLTVT.

This rearrangement joins TRBV9 to TRBJ2-7, with TRBD2 matching over 8 bases. This CDR3 is 15 amino acids long. With V trimmed by 4 bases and J by 2 bases, 8 bases remained unmatched. From germline, CDR1 is SGDLS and CDR2 YYNGEE. CDR3 protein: CASSPTRGGTYEQYF. In DNA form, the CDR3 reads TGTGCCAGCAGCCCGACCCGGGGGGGTACCTACGAGCAGTACTTC.

The V gene is TRBV7-3, the J gene TRBJ2-3; D could derive from TRBD1 or TRBD2 (5 bases each). This CDR3 has 15 amino acids. Trimming removed 5 bases at V and 2 bases at J, with 14 bases between. Germline V CDR1 and CDR2: SGHTA, FQGTGA. CDR3 nucleotide sequence: TGTGCCAGCAGCCCTCTCGGGGCCCTCACAGATACGCAGTATTTT. It codes for CASSPLGALTDTQYF.

V usage is TRBV10-1 and J usage is TRBJ2-7, with 8 positions matching TRBD1. Germline V gene lookup returns CDR1 WNHNN and CDR2 SYGVQD (reference sequence). The J segment lost 3 bases and the V segment lost 2 bases, leaving 3 bases of the junction unmatched. This CDR3 has 14 residues. The CDR3 DNA follows: TGCGCCAGCAGTGAGGACAGGGGCAGCTACGAGCAGTACTTC. It encodes CASSEDRGSYEQYF.

The J gene is TRBJ1-4, the V gene TRBV27; possibly TRBD1 for D (5 bases). Germline V lookup: CDR1 MNHEY, CDR2 SMNVEV (reference sequence). V was clipped by 4 bases and J by 4 bases, with 16 bases between them. The CDR3 is made up of 16 amino acids. CDR3 residues: CASSSLGVGVNEKLFF. CDR3 DNA: TGTGCCAGCAGTTCACTCGGCGTGGGGGTTAATGAAAAACTGTTTTTT. The full variable domain, completed using reference TRBV27 and TRBJ1-4, is EAQVTQNPRYLITVTGKKLTVTCSQNMNHEYMSWYRQDPGLGLRQIYYSMNVEVTDKGDVPEGYKVSRKEKRNFPLILESPSPNQTSLYFCASSSLGVGVNEKLFFGSGTQLSVL.

A note on this clone: Other DNA sequences from this sample encode an identical CDR3 as well. V is TRBV10-3 and J is TRBJ2-7; 7 nucleotides agree with TRBD2. CDR3 length equals 13 residues. The J segment lost 5 bases and the V segment lost 4 bases, leaving 5 bases of the junction unmatched. Germline loops: CDR1 ENHRY, CDR2 SYGVKD. CDR3 in amino acids: CAISGLAADEQYF. CDR3 nucleotides: TGTGCCATCAGTGGACTAGCCGCTGACGAGCAGTACTTC.

This clone has only one observation. DNA for the CDR3: TGTGCCAGCAGTTACTCCGTGGGGGAGGGCCCACCCTACGAGCAGTACTTC. This encodes CASSYSVGEGPPYEQYF. V and J are TRBV27 and TRBJ2-7; TRBD2 matches at 7 bases. Germline loops: CDR1 MNHEY, CDR2 SMNVEV (reference sequence). The CDR3 consists of 17 residues. V trimming: 4 bases; J trimming: 2 bases; junction bases outside the gene matches: 14.

For this clone: Other DNA sequences within the sample encode an identical CDR3. The rearrangement links TRBV11-2 to TRBJ2-7; D is uncertain. The CDR3 covers 12 residues. Trimming took off 1 base at V and 2 bases at J, with 3 bases between the two ends. Germline CDR1 and CDR2: SGHAT and FQNNGV. The CDR3 protein is CASSLAPYEQYF. The CDR3 nucleotides are TGTGCCAGCAGCTTAGCCCCCTACGAGCAGTACTTC.

The chain combines TRBV11-2 with TRBJ2-1; D is unresolved. Germline assignment: CDR1 SGHAT and CDR2 FQNNGV. V lost 2 bases and J lost 5, with 7 bases in between. This CDR3 comprises 13 residues. CDR3 residues: CASSLWRDNEQFF. CDR3 sequence (DNA): TGTGCCAGCAGCTTATGGCGAGACAATGAGCAGTTCTTC. Looking up the rest from reference TRBV11-2 and TRBJ2-1 gives the full variable domain: EAGVAQSPRYKIIEKRQSVAFWCNPISGHATLYWYQQILGQGPKLLIQFQNNGVVDDSQLPKDRFSAERLKGVDSTLKIQPAKLEDSAVYLCASSLWRDNEQFFGPGTRLTVL.

The chain recombines TRBV6-6 with TRBJ2-2; D is unclear. V was clipped by 6 bases and J by 1 base, with 15 bases between them. This CDR3 contains 16 residues. Germline CDR1 reads MNHNY; CDR2 reads SVGAGI (reference sequence). In DNA form, the CDR3 reads TGTGCCAGCAGCCCTCCAACGGGCAGGAACACCGGGGAGCTGTTTTTT. This encodes CASSPPTGRNTGELFF.

The J gene is TRBJ1-5, the V gene TRBV27; D is ambiguous. This CDR3 region has 13 residues. Germline V CDR1 and CDR2: MNHEY, SMNVEV (reference sequence). The germline V and J ends were trimmed by 2 bases and 5 bases, with 7 bases remaining between them. The CDR3 DNA reads as TGTGCCAGCAGTTTAAGGGTTGATCAGCCCCAGCATTTT. Amino acids: CASSLRVDQPQHF.

The V and J genes are TRBV7-9 and TRBJ2-1, with 7 nucleotides matching TRBD1. J lost 5 bases, V lost 5 bases, and 6 bases had no gene match. There are 14 residues in the CDR3. Germline V gene data show CDR1 as SEHNR and CDR2 as FQNEAQ (reference sequence). CDR3 sequence (DNA): TGTGCCAGCAGCGACCCGACAGGGAACAATGAGCAGTTCTTC. Its protein product is CASSDPTGNNEQFF.

This clone appeared a single time. The rearrangement joins TRBV27 to TRBJ1-1; TRBD1 might be the D (6 bases). CDR3 length: 13 residues. CDR1 and CDR2 (germline): MNHEY, SMNVEV (reference sequence). The V end was cut by 4 bases, the J end by 5 bases, with 11 bases between. The CDR3 bases are TGTGCCAGCAGTTCAGGGGTTATGACTGAAGCTTTCTTT. Its protein is CASSSGVMTEAFF.

This clone appeared a single time. The gene calls are TRBV30 and TRBJ1-3; D is unclear. This CDR3 comprises 14 residues. V was shortened by 5 bases and J by 0 bases, with 11 bases between the two germline ends. Germline CDR1 and CDR2: GTSNPN and SVGIG (reference sequence). The CDR3 sequence is CAWGGFVSGNTIYF. The CDR3 nucleotides read TGTGCCTGGGGAGGGTTCGTCTCTGGAAACACCATATATTTT.

The J gene is TRBJ2-7, the V gene TRBV7-2; the D gene is possibly TRBD2 (5 bases). Germline lookup yields CDR1 SGHTA and CDR2 FQGNSA. V was shortened by 3 bases and J by 2 bases, with 11 bases between the two germline ends. The CDR3 is 14 amino acids. CDR3 protein: CASSFWTRTYEQYF. The CDR3 DNA follows: TGTGCCAGCAGCTTCTGGACTCGAACCTACGAGCAGTACTTC.

The chain has TRBV7-3 and TRBJ2-1; TRBD2 agrees at 9 bases. The V gene end was trimmed by 5 bases and the J gene end by 7 bases; junction bases not matched to a gene: 12. Germline V gene lookup returns CDR1 SGHTA and CDR2 FQGTGA. The CDR3 consists of 16 residues. The CDR3 protein is CASSAVGAGGLNEQFF. CDR3 DNA: TGTGCCAGCAGCGCCGTAGGAGCGGGAGGTTTGAATGAGCAGTTCTTC.

A remark on this clone: Other DNA sequences in this specimen translate into the identical CDR3. CDR3 protein: CASSPGHNEQFF. The CDR3 bases are TGTGCCAGCAGCCCTGGACACAATGAGCAGTTCTTC. The chain links TRBV5-6 to TRBJ2-1; no firm D call. This CDR3 spans 12 amino acids. Looked up from germline, CDR1 is SGHDT and CDR2 is YYEEEE. The V end was cut by 4 bases, the J end by 5 bases, with 7 bases between.

This rearrangement joins TRBV6-1 to TRBJ2-2, with D tentatively TRBD1 or TRBD2 (5 bases each). CDR3 length equals 15 residues. V was trimmed by 6 bases and J by 4 bases, leaving 15 bases between them. Germline values: CDR1 MNHNS, CDR2 SASEGT. The CDR3 loop is CASSPRDPATGELFF. The CDR3 DNA sequence: TGTGCCAGCAGCCCAAGGGACCCGGCCACCGGGGAGCTGTTTTTT.

V usage is TRBV7-9 and J usage is TRBJ2-7; 7 positions agree with TRBD2. J gave up 3 bases and V 0 bases, and 2 bases lay outside the gene matches. This CDR3 has 14 residues. CDR1 and CDR2 from the germline V gene are SEHNR and FQNEAQ (reference sequence). For the CDR3, the DNA is TGTGCCAGCAGCTTAGCGGCTAGCGGCTACGAGCAGTACTTC. Translating it yields CASSLAASGYEQYF.

The genes are TRBV6-5 and TRBJ1-1; no reliable D call. The CDR3 spans 12 residues. Looked up from germline, CDR1 is MNHEY and CDR2 is SVGAGI. V gave up 6 bases and J gave up 8 bases, with 13 bases separating them. The DNA of the CDR3 is TGTGCCAGCAGCTACGGTGGATACGAAGCTTTCTTT. It yields the protein CASSYGGYEAFF.

The chain recombines TRBV7-9 with TRBJ2-1, with D maybe TRBD2 (5 bases). CDR1 SEHNR and CDR2 FQNEAQ come from the germline V gene (reference sequence). The CDR3 is 12 residues long. The V end was cut by 6 bases, the J end by 9 bases, with 12 bases between. The chain's CDR3 is CASRPSTLEQFF. The CDR3 DNA reads TGTGCCAGCAGACCTAGCACCCTTGAGCAGTTCTTC.

The rearrangement joins TRBV7-9 to TRBJ2-7; D gene ambiguous. V dropped 5 bases and J dropped 0 bases, with 11 bases sitting between them. The germline V gene has CDR1 SEHNR and CDR2 FQNEAQ (reference sequence). This CDR3 has 14 amino acids. The CDR3 sequence is CASSLRTRSYEQYF. The CDR3 region has the DNA TGTGCCAGCAGCCTAAGGACGCGCTCCTACGAGCAGTACTTC.

V is TRBV5-4 and J is TRBJ2-3; 7 nucleotides line up with TRBD1. This CDR3 comprises 15 residues. J gave up 4 bases and V 3 bases, and 8 bases lay outside the gene matches. Per germline, CDR1 SGHNT and CDR2 YYREEE (reference sequence). CDR3 protein: CASSWGEGASDTQYF. The CDR3 DNA reads TGTGCCAGCAGCTGGGGCGAGGGGGCTTCAGATACGCAGTATTTT. Full variable domain (remainder filled in from reference TRBV5-4 and TRBJ2-3): ETGVTQSPTHLIKTRGQQVTLRCSSQSGHNTVSWYQQALGQGPQFIFQYYREEENGRGNFPPRFSGLQFPNYSSELNVNALELDDSALYLCASSWGEGASDTQYFGPGTRLTVL.

This clone appeared a single time. The chain employs TRBV29-1 and TRBJ2-1, with D possibly being TRBD1 or TRBD2 (5 bases each). Per germline, CDR1 SQVTM and CDR2 ANQGSEA. V lost 2 bases and J 4 bases, leaving 12 bases between the germline ends. The CDR3 totals 14 residues. CDR3 protein: CSVEPRDPYNEQFF. DNA of the CDR3: TGCAGCGTTGAACCCCGGGACCCATACAATGAGCAGTTCTTC.